The rows below give T cell receptor beta chains drawn from one sample of a study of shared clonotypes between healthy human individuals. Method: immunoSEQ multiplex PCR; TCRdb's copy keeps in-frame clones and lacks some. Here the sample spans hundreds of thousands of clones, 96% being singletons. Sequenced sample: naive CD8+ T cells sorted from blood. Source of these receptors: a woman aged 25 to 39 in good health. CDR3s include the opening cysteine and the closing phenylalanine or tryptophan. D genes are given only for firm matches. Only some rows state a clone size, as once, few, many or a class for expanded clones.

D gene: TRBD1; V gene: TRBV28; J gene: TRBJ1-2; clone size: NA; CDR3 DNA: TGTGCCAGCAGCTTCGGGGACAGGACTTATGGCTACACCTTC; CDR3 protein: CASSFGDRTYGYTF
D gene: NA; V gene: TRBV4-1; J gene: TRBJ1-1; clone size: NA; CDR3 DNA: TGCGCCAGCAGCCAAGGAGGGTTGGGCGTCACTGAAGCTTTCTTT; CDR3 protein: CASSQGGLGVTEAFF
D gene: NA; V gene: TRBV4-1; J gene: TRBJ2-1; clone size: NA; CDR3 DNA: TGCGCCAGCAGCCAAGGCCGATTCAGCAAGAGCAATGAGCAGTTCTTC; CDR3 protein: CASSQGRFSKSNEQFF
D gene: NA; V gene: TRBV7-8; J gene: TRBJ1-1; clone size: NA; CDR3 DNA: TGTGCCAGCAGCTTAGTGGGGGAGTGGACTGAAGCTTTCTTT; CDR3 protein: CASSLVGEWTEAFF
D gene: NA; V gene: TRBV27; J gene: TRBJ1-2; clone size: NA; CDR3 DNA: TGTGCCAGCAGTTCCGGGGCATATTCTAACTATGGCTACACCTTC; CDR3 protein: CASSSGAYSNYGYTF
D gene: NA; V gene: TRBV6-6; J gene: TRBJ2-1; clone size: NA; CDR3 DNA: TGTGCCAGCAGTTACTCCTTGCATAATGAGCAGTTCTTC; CDR3 protein: CASSYSLHNEQFF
D gene: TRBD2; V gene: TRBV7-9; J gene: TRBJ2-5; clone size: NA; CDR3 DNA: TGTGCCAGCAGTTCCCACCCCCGGGAGGCCCAAGAGACCCAGTACTTC; CDR3 protein: CASSSHPREAQETQYF
D gene: TRBD2; V gene: TRBV7-6; J gene: TRBJ2-1; clone size: once; CDR3 DNA: TGTGCCAGCAGCTCGGGACTAGCGGGAGGCCGGATAAATGAGCAGTTCTTC; CDR3 protein: CASSSGLAGGRINEQFF
D gene: NA; V gene: TRBV2; J gene: TRBJ2-7; clone size: NA; CDR3 DNA: TGTGCCAGCAGTGAAGCACCCCCCCGGGTTTCAAACTACGAGCAGTACTTC; CDR3 protein: CASSEAPPRVSNYEQYF
D gene: NA; V gene: TRBV28; J gene: TRBJ1-5; clone size: NA; CDR3 DNA: TGTGCCAGCAGTTTCGACATCTCCTATAGCAATCAGCCCCAGCATTTT; CDR3 protein: CASSFDISYSNQPQHF
D gene: NA; V gene: TRBV27; J gene: TRBJ2-3; clone size: NA; CDR3 DNA: TGTGCCAGCAGTTTGCTTGGCCAAGATACGCAGTATTTT; CDR3 protein: CASSLLGQDTQYF
D gene: NA; V gene: TRBV15; J gene: TRBJ2-3; clone size: NA; CDR3 DNA: TGTGCCACCAGCCCCCCTCGGGGAGTGTCAGATACGCAGTATTTT; CDR3 protein: CATSPPRGVSDTQYF
D gene: TRBD1; V gene: TRBV11-2; J gene: TRBJ2-7; clone size: NA; CDR3 DNA: TGTGCCAGCAGCTTACACACAGGGGAGTACGAGCAGTACTTC; CDR3 protein: CASSLHTGEYEQYF
D gene: NA; V gene: TRBV19; J gene: TRBJ2-1; clone size: NA; CDR3 DNA: TGTGCCAGTAGTATTGGTACGGCGGGAAAGTACAATGAGCAGTTCTTC; CDR3 protein: CASSIGTAGKYNEQFF
D gene: TRBD1; V gene: TRBV4-1; J gene: TRBJ2-7; clone size: NA; CDR3 DNA: TGCGCCAGCAGCCTTAGACAGGGGGCGACCTACGAGCAGTACTTC; CDR3 protein: CASSLRQGATYEQYF
D gene: TRBD1; V gene: TRBV5-8; J gene: TRBJ1-5; clone size: NA; CDR3 DNA: TGTGCCAGCAGCTTCGGGACAGCAAATCAGCCCCAGCATTTT; CDR3 protein: CASSFGTANQPQHF
D gene: TRBD1; V gene: TRBV7-9; J gene: TRBJ2-6; clone size: NA; CDR3 DNA: TGTGCCAGCAGCTTAGTGATGGGACAGGGACCTGGGGCCAACGTCCTGACTTTC; CDR3 protein: CASSLVMGQGPGANVLTF
D gene: NA; V gene: TRBV7-9; J gene: TRBJ2-7; clone size: NA; CDR3 DNA: TGTGCCAGCAGCTTAGCTGGGCAAGCTTTAACCTACGAGCAGTACTTC; CDR3 protein: CASSLAGQALTYEQYF
D gene: TRBD2; V gene: TRBV29-1; J gene: TRBJ2-1; clone size: NA; CDR3 DNA: TGCAGCGTAACTAGCGGCTACAATGAGCAGTTCTTC; CDR3 protein: CSVTSGYNEQFF
D gene: TRBD2; V gene: TRBV7-9; J gene: TRBJ2-1; clone size: NA; CDR3 DNA: TGTGCCAGCAGCTTACTAGCGGGAGGCGAGTTTGGTGAGCAGTTCTTC; CDR3 protein: CASSLLAGGEFGEQFF
D gene: TRBD2; V gene: TRBV6-6; J gene: TRBJ2-3; clone size: NA; CDR3 DNA: TGTGCCAGCAGTTACGGGACTAGCGGGATCTCAGATACGCAGTATTTT; CDR3 protein: CASSYGTSGISDTQYF
D gene: NA; V gene: TRBV5-4; J gene: TRBJ1-2; clone size: NA; CDR3 DNA: TGTGCCAGCAGCAGGGGGTACCAGGAACTCTATGGCTACACCTTC; CDR3 protein: CASSRGYQELYGYTF
D gene: NA; V gene: TRBV7-9; J gene: TRBJ2-4; clone size: NA; CDR3 DNA: TGTGCCAGCAGCGGGAGGAGGGCCCCCTACGGTACCAAAAACATTCAGTACTTC; CDR3 protein: CASSGRRAPYGTKNIQYF
D gene: TRBD2; V gene: TRBV6-5; J gene: TRBJ2-1; clone size: once; CDR3 DNA: TGTGCCAGCAGTTACGGCCTAGCGGGACCCAAGGAGCAGTTCTTC; CDR3 protein: CASSYGLAGPKEQFF
D gene: NA; V gene: TRBV7-7; J gene: TRBJ2-7; clone size: NA; CDR3 DNA: TGTGCCAGCAGCTTGGGGTGCGAGGGTAATAATCCCTACGAGCAGTACTTC; CDR3 protein: CASSLGCEGNNPYEQYF